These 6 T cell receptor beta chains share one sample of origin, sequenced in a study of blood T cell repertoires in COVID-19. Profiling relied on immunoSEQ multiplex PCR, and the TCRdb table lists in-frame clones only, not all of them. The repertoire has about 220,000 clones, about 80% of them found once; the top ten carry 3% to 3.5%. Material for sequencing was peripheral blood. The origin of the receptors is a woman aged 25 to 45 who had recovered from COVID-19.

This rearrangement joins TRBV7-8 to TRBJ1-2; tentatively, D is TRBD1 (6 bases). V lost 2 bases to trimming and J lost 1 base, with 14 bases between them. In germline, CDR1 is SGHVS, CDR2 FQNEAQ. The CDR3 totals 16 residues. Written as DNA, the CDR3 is TGTGCCAGCAGCTTAATCCTCTGGACAGTTAACTATGGCTACACCTTC. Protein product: CASSLILWTVNYGYTF.

The CDR3 DNA sequence: TGTGCCAGCAGCCCCGGACAGGGGACTGAGCAGTTCTTC. Amino acids: CASSPGQGTEQFF. V usage is TRBV12-3 or TRBV12-4 and J usage is TRBJ2-1; 9 positions agree with TRBD1. V lost 6 bases, J lost 9 bases, and 6 bases stayed unmatched. The length of the CDR3 is 13 residues.

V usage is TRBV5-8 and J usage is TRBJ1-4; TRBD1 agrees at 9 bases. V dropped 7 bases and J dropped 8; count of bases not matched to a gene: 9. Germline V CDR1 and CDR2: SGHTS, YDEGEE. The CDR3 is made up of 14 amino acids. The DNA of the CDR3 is TGTGCCAGCTTCAGGACAGGGGAGGCGGAAAAACTGTTTTTT. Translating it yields CASFRTGEAEKLFF.

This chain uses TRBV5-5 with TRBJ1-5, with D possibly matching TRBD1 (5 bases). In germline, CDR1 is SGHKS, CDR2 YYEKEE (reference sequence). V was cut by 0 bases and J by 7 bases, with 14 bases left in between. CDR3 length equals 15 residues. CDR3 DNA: TGTGCCAGCAGCTTGGTAGGAGGGGTACGGCAGCCCCAGCATTTT. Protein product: CASSLVGGVRQPQHF.

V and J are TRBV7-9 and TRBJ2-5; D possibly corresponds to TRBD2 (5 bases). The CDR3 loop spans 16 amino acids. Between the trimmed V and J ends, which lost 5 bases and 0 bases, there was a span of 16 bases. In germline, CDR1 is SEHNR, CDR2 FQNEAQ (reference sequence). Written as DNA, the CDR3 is TGTGCCAGCAGCGTTTTCGGAGCGGAATACCAAGAGACCCAGTACTTC. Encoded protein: CASSVFGAEYQETQYF.

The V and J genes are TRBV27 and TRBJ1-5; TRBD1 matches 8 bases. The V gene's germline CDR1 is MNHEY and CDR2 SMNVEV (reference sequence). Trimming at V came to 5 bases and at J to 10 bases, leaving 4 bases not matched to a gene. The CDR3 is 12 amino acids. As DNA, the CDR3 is TGTGCCAGCAGTGCACAGGGGGGCCCCCAGCATTTT. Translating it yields CASSAQGGPQHF.